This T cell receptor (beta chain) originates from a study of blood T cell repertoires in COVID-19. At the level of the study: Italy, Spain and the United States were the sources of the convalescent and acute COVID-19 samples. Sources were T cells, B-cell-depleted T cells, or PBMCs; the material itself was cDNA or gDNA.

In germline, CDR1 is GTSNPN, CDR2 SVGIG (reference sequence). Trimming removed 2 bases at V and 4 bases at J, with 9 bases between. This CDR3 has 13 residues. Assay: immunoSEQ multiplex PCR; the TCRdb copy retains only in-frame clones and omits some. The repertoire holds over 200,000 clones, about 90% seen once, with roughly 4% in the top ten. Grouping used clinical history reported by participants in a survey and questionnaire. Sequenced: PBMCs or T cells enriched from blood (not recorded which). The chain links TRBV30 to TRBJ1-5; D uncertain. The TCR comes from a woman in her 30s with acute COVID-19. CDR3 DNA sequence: TGTGCCTGGAGTCCGGGTTCTAATCAGCCCCAGCATTTT. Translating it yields CAWSPGSNQPQHF.